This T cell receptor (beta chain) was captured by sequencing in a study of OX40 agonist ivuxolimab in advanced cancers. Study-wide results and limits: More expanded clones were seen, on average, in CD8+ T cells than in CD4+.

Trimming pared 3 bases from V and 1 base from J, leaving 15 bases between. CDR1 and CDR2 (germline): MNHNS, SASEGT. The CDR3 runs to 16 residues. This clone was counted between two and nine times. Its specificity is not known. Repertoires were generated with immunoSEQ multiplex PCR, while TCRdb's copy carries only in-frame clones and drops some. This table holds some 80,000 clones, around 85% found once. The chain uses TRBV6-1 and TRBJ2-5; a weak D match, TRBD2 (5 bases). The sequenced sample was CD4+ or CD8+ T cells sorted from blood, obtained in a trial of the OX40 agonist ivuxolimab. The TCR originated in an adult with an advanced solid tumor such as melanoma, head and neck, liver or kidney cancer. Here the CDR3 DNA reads TGTGCCAGCAGTGAGGGAGCCGCGGCATTCCAAGAGACCCAGTACTTC. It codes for CASSEGAAAFQETQYF.